The 31 T cell receptor beta chains listed next were all sequenced from one sample in a study of cytomegalovirus exposure and HLA in healthy donors. It was with 60 Vbeta and 13 Jbeta primers that the PCR ran. The data were produced by immunoSEQ multiplex PCR, yet TCRdb's version contains in-frame clones alone and is incomplete. The sample includes around 140,000 clones, approximately 82% of them seen just once. Sequencing used PBMCs. The receptors were gathered from a woman aged 55-70 years in good health and CMV-seropositive.

The rearrangement joins TRBV5-4 to TRBJ2-5; 8 bases map to TRBD1. The V gene's germline CDR1 is SGHNT and CDR2 YYREEE (reference sequence). V lost 3 bases and J lost 5; bases outside the gene matches: 9. This CDR3 has 15 amino acids. CDR3 nucleotide sequence: TGTGCCAGCAGCTCAAAGACAGGGGAGGTTGAGACCCAGTACTTC. Protein product: CASSSKTGEVETQYF. The whole variable domain, remainder taken from reference TRBV5-4 and TRBJ2-5, is ETGVTQSPTHLIKTRGQQVTLRCSSQSGHNTVSWYQQALGQGPQFIFQYYREEENGRGNFPPRFSGLQFPNYSSELNVNALELDDSALYLCASSSKTGEVETQYFGPGTRLLVL.

This CDR3 reads CASTDRGNTEAFF. The CDR3 bases are TGCGCCAGCACGGACAGGGGGAACACTGAAGCTTTCTTT. This chain links TRBV10-2 with TRBJ1-1, with 9 nucleotides matching TRBD1. CDR3 length: 13 residues. J gave up 1 base and V 7 bases, and 1 base lay outside the gene matches. Germline CDR1 is WSHSY and CDR2 is SAAADI.

V usage is TRBV10-3 and J usage is TRBJ1-5; TRBD1 aligns across 7 bases. Germline assignment: CDR1 ENHRY and CDR2 SYGVKD. The CDR3 is 14 residues long. The V gene end was trimmed by 10 bases and the J gene end by 1 base; junction bases not matched to a gene: 7. This chain's CDR3 is CASAQGKSNQPQHF. The DNA for the CDR3 is TGTGCCAGCGCACAGGGGAAGAGCAATCAGCCCCAGCATTTT.

The gene calls are TRBV10-3 and TRBJ2-6, with TRBD2 identical over 14 bases. Germline V CDR1 and CDR2: ENHRY, SYGVKD. Trimming at V came to 5 bases and at J to 2 bases, leaving 5 bases not matched to a gene. The CDR3 runs to 18 residues. In DNA form, the CDR3 reads TGTGCCATCAGTCCGACTAGCGGGAGGGCCGCTGGGGCCAACGTCCTGACTTTC. Protein: CAISPTSGRAAGANVLTF.

This chain joins TRBV30 and TRBJ2-5; D unresolved. V was trimmed by 2 bases and J by 3 bases, leaving 10 bases between them. Looked up from germline, CDR1 is GTSNPN and CDR2 is SVGIG (reference sequence). There are 13 residues in the CDR3. The DNA of the CDR3 is TGTGCCTGGAGTCGAGGAGAGGAAGAGACCCAGTACTTC. Translating gives CAWSRGEEETQYF.

CDR3 region: CASSQESWTGAPNEQFF. The CDR3 nucleotides read TGCGCCAGCAGCCAAGAGTCGTGGACAGGGGCCCCCAATGAGCAGTTCTTC. V and J are TRBV4-3 and TRBJ2-1; 9 bases are a match to TRBD1. This CDR3 spans 17 amino acids. Germline V gene sequence: CDR1 LGHNA, CDR2 YSLEER. The trim removed 0 bases at V and 6 bases at J, leaving 9 bases unmatched.

The chain recombines TRBV5-4 with TRBJ2-1; D might be TRBD2 (5 bases). Germline V CDR1 and CDR2: SGHNT, YYREEE (reference sequence). The CDR3 consists of 16 residues. V lost 0 bases and J lost 8, with 18 bases in between. DNA for the CDR3: TGTGCCAGCAGCTTGGCCCCTCCGGGCTCGGGGTATGAGCAGTTCTTC. This sequence encodes CASSLAPPGSGYEQFF.

J is TRBJ2-7 and V is TRBV28; possible D gene TRBD2, 5 bases. This CDR3 is 14 amino acids long. Trimming stripped 6 bases from V and 3 bases from J, with 15 bases between. Germline V gene sequence: CDR1 MDHEN, CDR2 SYDVKM. The chain's CDR3 is CASRPKRLIYEQYF. As DNA, the CDR3 is TGTGCCAGCAGACCGAAAAGACTAATCTACGAGCAGTACTTC.

The rearrangement links TRBV28 to TRBJ2-3, with a possible D match to TRBD2 (6 bases). Germline CDR1 MDHEN, CDR2 SYDVKM. Trimming shortened V by 1 base and J by 7 bases, and 18 bases separated the two germline ends. The CDR3 is made up of 16 amino acids. CDR3 sequence (DNA): TGTGCCAGCAGTTTATTCCCTACCGCAGGGAGGAATACGCAGTATTTT. Its translation is CASSLFPTAGRNTQYF.

The J gene is TRBJ2-7, the V gene TRBV7-2; 9 bases are a match to TRBD2. CDR3 size: 16 residues. The germline CDR1 and CDR2 sequences are SGHTA and FQGNSA. J was trimmed by 2 bases and V by 1 base; bases with no gene match: 6. CDR3 DNA: TGTGCCAGCAGCTTAGGACTAGCGGCCCTAGCCTACGAGCAGTACTTC. It specifies CASSLGLAALAYEQYF.

This chain links TRBV7-3 with TRBJ2-3, with D maybe TRBD1 (6 bases). Germline V lookup: CDR1 SGHTA, CDR2 FQGTGA. Trimming removed 6 bases from V and 3 bases from J, with 16 bases in between. The CDR3 is made up of 15 amino acids. CDR3 sequence: CASSITPQGTDTQYF. The CDR3 DNA follows: TGTGCCAGCAGTATAACCCCACAGGGAACAGATACGCAGTATTTT.

The chain has TRBV9 and TRBJ2-2; D gene unclear. The CDR3 covers 16 residues. The ends were cut back, 3 bases at V and 2 bases at J, with 14 bases in the middle. Germline values: CDR1 SGDLS, CDR2 YYNGEE. In DNA form, the CDR3 reads TGTGCCAGCAGCGGCAGTGAGGCGGCTAACACCGGGGAGCTGTTTTTT. Protein sequence: CASSGSEAANTGELFF.

About this clone: Germline and junction disagree at one end, which may indicate a read error. This chain connects TRBV27 to TRBJ1-2, with D possibly being TRBD1 (5 bases). Germline V gives CDR1 MNHEY, CDR2 SMNVEV (reference sequence). The CDR3 extends over 14 amino acids. The CDR3 loop is CASSLSRDYYGYTF. Here the CDR3 DNA reads TGTGCCAGCAGTCTATCCAGGGATTACTATGGCTACACCTTC.

The chain couples TRBV15 to TRBJ2-7; the D gene is possibly TRBD2 (5 bases). With 3 bases removed from V and 6 bases from J, the gap between germline ends came to 12 bases. The length of the CDR3 is 13 residues. CDR1 is LNHNV and CDR2 is YYDKDF in the germline V gene (reference sequence). CDR3: CATSRNREREQYF. DNA for the CDR3: TGTGCCACCAGCAGGAATAGGGAGCGCGAGCAGTACTTC.

Concerning this clone: The same CDR3 also results from other DNA sequences found in this sample. This chain uses TRBV9 with TRBJ2-3; 10 bases are a match to TRBD2. Trimming at V came to 4 bases and at J to 0 bases, leaving 5 bases not matched to a gene. Germline CDR1 reads SGDLS; CDR2 reads YYNGEE. The CDR3 sequence is 16 residues long. DNA of the CDR3: TGTGCCAGCAGCCCGGGACTAGCGAGTAGCACAGATACGCAGTATTTT. This gives the protein CASSPGLASSTDTQYF.

The chain is built from TRBV5-4 and TRBJ2-1, with 7 bases that match TRBD1. The CDR3 has 16 residues. In germline, CDR1 is SGHNT, CDR2 YYREEE (reference sequence). V lost 4 bases, J lost 1 base, and 8 bases stayed unmatched. The DNA for the CDR3 is TGTGCCAGCAGCCCCAGACAGGGTTTGTCCTACAATGAGCAGTTCTTC. This sequence encodes CASSPRQGLSYNEQFF.

Here the CDR3 reads CAISEGGRVETQYF. The DNA for the CDR3 is TGTGCCATCAGTGAGGGGGGCCGGGTAGAGACCCAGTACTTC. The gene calls are TRBV10-3 and TRBJ2-5, with D perhaps matching TRBD1 (6 bases). The V gene lost 2 bases and the J gene lost 4 bases, with 11 bases spanning the gap. Germline lookup yields CDR1 ENHRY and CDR2 SYGVKD. The CDR3 sequence is 14 residues long.

J is TRBJ2-1 and V is TRBV5-4, with a tentative D call TRBD2 (5 bases). Germline V gene lookup returns CDR1 SGHNT and CDR2 YYREEE (reference sequence). This CDR3 is 15 amino acids long. V shed 2 bases and J shed 0 bases, with 9 bases lying between them. The chain's CDR3 is CASSFFGNSYNEQFF. In DNA form, the CDR3 reads TGTGCCAGCAGCTTCTTCGGGAACTCCTACAATGAGCAGTTCTTC. Full variable domain (missing parts from reference TRBV5-4 and TRBJ2-1): ETGVTQSPTHLIKTRGQQVTLRCSSQSGHNTVSWYQQALGQGPQFIFQYYREEENGRGNFPPRFSGLQFPNYSSELNVNALELDDSALYLCASSFFGNSYNEQFFGPGTRLTVL.

The V and J genes are TRBV15 and TRBJ1-4; D gene ambiguous. The CDR3 length is 15 residues. V dropped 1 base and J dropped 6 bases, with 12 bases sitting between them. Germline V gives CDR1 LNHNV, CDR2 YYDKDF (reference sequence). The CDR3 sequence: CATSRAGAGDEKLFF. The CDR3 nucleotides are TGTGCCACCAGCAGAGCGGGAGCCGGGGATGAAAAACTGTTTTTT.

The chain joins TRBV30 to TRBJ2-3; D is perhaps TRBD2 (6 bases). This CDR3 is built from 13 residues. Looked up from germline, CDR1 is GTSNPN and CDR2 is SVGIG (reference sequence). The V end was cut by 5 bases, the J end by 4 bases, with 13 bases between. The CDR3, as DNA: TGTGCCTGGTGTTTAACGGGAGCAGATACGCAGTATTTT. Its translation: CAWCLTGADTQYF.

The chain uses TRBV15 and TRBJ2-3, with D possibly being TRBD1 (6 bases). Germline CDR1 is LNHNV and CDR2 is YYDKDF (reference sequence). The CDR3 is 15 residues long. The V and J ends lost 9 bases and 0 bases respectively, with 16 bases between them. The CDR3 here is CATGALQGSTDTQYF. DNA for the CDR3: TGTGCCACAGGGGCTCTACAGGGTAGCACAGATACGCAGTATTTT.

V usage is TRBV4-2 and J usage is TRBJ2-3; D is perhaps TRBD1 (5 bases). V lost 1 base and J lost 0, with 11 bases in between. The CDR3 spans 16 residues. Germline V gives CDR1 LGHNA, CDR2 YNFKEQ. The CDR3 DNA is TGTGCCAGCAGCCAAGTAGGCCAGGGAAGCACAGATACGCAGTATTTT. Protein product: CASSQVGQGSTDTQYF.

The chain couples TRBV5-8 to TRBJ2-7; 8 positions agree with TRBD2. Germline V lookup: CDR1 SGHTS, CDR2 YDEGEE. V was clipped by 3 bases and J by 5 bases; unmatched bases: 4. The CDR3 contains 13 residues. CDR3 loop: CASSSRGGHEQYF. The CDR3 region has the DNA TGTGCCAGCAGCTCCCGGGGGGGGCACGAGCAGTACTTC.

The V call is TRBV28, the J call TRBJ2-3; the match to TRBD2 covers 9 bases. This CDR3 has 18 residues. The V segment lost 1 base and the J segment 0 bases; nucleotides outside the gene matches: 8. CDR1 and CDR2 (germline): MDHEN, SYDVKM. The CDR3 is CASSLFAASGTSTDTQYF. The DNA of the CDR3 is TGTGCCAGCAGTTTATTTGCGGCTAGCGGGACTAGCACAGATACGCAGTATTTT.

This clone was counted between two and nine times. V is TRBV21-1 and J is TRBJ1-1; the table's TRBD1 call for D was not verified on the DNA. TRBV21-1 is annotated as a pseudogene. This CDR3 is built from 16 residues. CDR3 region: CASSHPSDRPNTEAFF. CDR3 nucleotide sequence: TGTGCCAGCAGCCATCCTTCGGACAGGCCCAACACTGAAGCTTTCTTT.

This clone has only one observation. V and J are TRBV28 and TRBJ1-1; 7 nucleotides align to TRBD1. The CDR3 loop spans 13 amino acids. CDR1 MDHEN and CDR2 SYDVKM come from the germline V gene. V shed 5 bases and J 3 bases; nucleotides not matched to a gene: 3. CDR3 nucleotide sequence: TGTGCCAGCAGTCCACAGGGGTACACTGAAGCTTTCTTT. Translated, it gives CASSPQGYTEAFF.

This sequence joins TRBV27 and TRBJ2-5; the D call may be TRBD1 or TRBD2 (5 bases each). Near its end, the DNA agrees better with TRBJ2-7, so the J call may be wrong. In germline, CDR1 is MNHEY, CDR2 SMNVEV (reference sequence). This CDR3 is 13 amino acids long. The CDR3, as DNA: TGTGCCACTGCGAGAGGGGACTCCTACGAGCAGTACTTC. Translation gives CATARGDSYEQYF.

The chain carries TRBV28 and TRBJ2-3; no definite D call. With 6 bases removed from V and 5 bases from J, the gap between germline ends came to 12 bases. The CDR3 has 13 residues. Germline V gene data show CDR1 as MDHEN and CDR2 as SYDVKM. The chain's CDR3 is CASSRDTVDTQYF. The CDR3 DNA sequence: TGTGCCAGCAGCCGAGATACGGTAGATACGCAGTATTTT.

V and J are TRBV20-1 and TRBJ2-5, with TRBD2 matching over 8 bases. The V segment lost 7 bases and the J segment 4 bases; nucleotides outside the gene matches: 2. Germline V gene data show CDR1 as DFQATT and CDR2 as SNEGSKA (reference sequence). The CDR3 covers 11 residues. This CDR3 reads CSGAGGETQYF. CDR3 sequence (DNA): TGCAGTGGGGCGGGAGGAGAGACCCAGTACTTC.

The V and J genes are TRBV2 and TRBJ2-7; 10 nucleotides match TRBD2. CDR1 SNHLY and CDR2 FYNNEI come from the germline V gene. This CDR3 is built from 14 residues. J gave up 6 bases and V 3 bases, and 5 bases lay outside the gene matches. CDR3 sequence (DNA): TGTGCCAGCAGTGAGGTAGCGGGAGGCGCCGAGCAGTACTTC. It translates to CASSEVAGGAEQYF. Supplemented by reference TRBV2 and TRBJ2-7, the full variable domain reads EPEVTQTPSHQVTQMGQEVILRCVPISNHLYFYWYRQILGQKVEFLVSFYNNEISEKSEIFDDQFSVERPDGSNFTLKIRSTKLEDSAMYFCASSEVAGGAEQYFGPGTRLTVT.

This sequence joins TRBV27 and TRBJ2-2, with TRBD2 identical over 10 bases. There are 17 residues in the CDR3. Germline V gives CDR1 MNHEY, CDR2 SMNVEV (reference sequence). V gave up 5 bases and J gave up 8 bases; unmatched junction bases: 14. DNA for the CDR3: TGTGCCAGCAGTCTACGGACTAGCGGATGGGGTGCGGGGGAGCTGTTTTTT. This sequence encodes CASSLRTSGWGAGELFF.